This T cell receptor beta chain was recovered during a study of blood T cell repertoires in COVID-19. On the study more broadly: Both acute and convalescent COVID-19 samples were obtained from the United States, Italy and Spain.

Profiled with immunoSEQ multiplex PCR; TCRdb holds only in-frame clones, not every one. The repertoire holds tens of thousands of clones, about 87% seen once, with about 5% in the top ten. Sequenced input: peripheral blood. This TCR came from a human donor in a cohort sampled during active COVID-19.

The CDR3 DNA follows: TGTGCCAGCAGTTTAAACAGGGTGAGCTCCTACAATGAGCAGTTCTTC. This encodes CASSLNRVSSYNEQFF. This chain joins TRBV27 and TRBJ2-1, with D perhaps matching TRBD1 (6 bases). V lost 2 bases to trimming and J lost 0 bases, with 11 bases between them. The CDR3 runs 16 residues. Per germline, CDR1 MNHEY and CDR2 SMNVEV (reference sequence).